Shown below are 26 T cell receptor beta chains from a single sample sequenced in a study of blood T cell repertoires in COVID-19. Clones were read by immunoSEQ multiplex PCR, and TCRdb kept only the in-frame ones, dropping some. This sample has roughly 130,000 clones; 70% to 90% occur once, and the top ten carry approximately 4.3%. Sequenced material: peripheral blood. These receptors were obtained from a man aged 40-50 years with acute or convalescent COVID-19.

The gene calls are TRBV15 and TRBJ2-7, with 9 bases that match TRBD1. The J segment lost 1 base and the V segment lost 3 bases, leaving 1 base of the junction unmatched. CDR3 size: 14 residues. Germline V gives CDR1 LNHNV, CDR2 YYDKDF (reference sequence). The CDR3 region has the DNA TGTGCCACCAGCAGGGACAGGGGTTCCTACGAGCAGTACTTC. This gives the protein CATSRDRGSYEQYF.

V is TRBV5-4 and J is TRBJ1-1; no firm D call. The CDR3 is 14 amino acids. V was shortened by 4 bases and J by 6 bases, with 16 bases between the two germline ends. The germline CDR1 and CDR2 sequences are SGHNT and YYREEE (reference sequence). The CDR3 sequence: CASSLLPRGSEAFF. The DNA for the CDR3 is TGTGCCAGCAGCCTTCTTCCCCGGGGATCTGAAGCTTTCTTT.

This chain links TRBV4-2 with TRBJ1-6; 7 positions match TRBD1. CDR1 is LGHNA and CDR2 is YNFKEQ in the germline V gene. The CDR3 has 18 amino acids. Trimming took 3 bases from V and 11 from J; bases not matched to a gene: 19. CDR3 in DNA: TGTGCCAGCAGCCACCCGAATCCGGAAAGGGGGCGAGCGCCACCCCTCCACTTT. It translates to CASSHPNPERGRAPPLHF.

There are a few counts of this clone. The CDR3, as DNA: TGTGCCAGAGGGGCGGCAGGAGGGGTAAATGAAAAACTGTTTTTT. This encodes CARGAAGGVNEKLFF. The rearrangement links TRBV2 to TRBJ1-4; D is perhaps TRBD1 (5 bases). Deletions cut 9 bases from V and 5 bases from J, with 19 bases between. The CDR3 has 15 residues. Per the germline V gene, CDR1 is SNHLY and CDR2 is FYNNEI.

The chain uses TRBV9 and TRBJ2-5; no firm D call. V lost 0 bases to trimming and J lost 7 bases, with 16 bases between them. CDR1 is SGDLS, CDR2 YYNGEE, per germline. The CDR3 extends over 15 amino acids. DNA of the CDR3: TGTGCCAGCAGCGTAGGAGGTGACGTCGCAAGGACCCAGTACTTC. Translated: CASSVGGDVARTQYF.

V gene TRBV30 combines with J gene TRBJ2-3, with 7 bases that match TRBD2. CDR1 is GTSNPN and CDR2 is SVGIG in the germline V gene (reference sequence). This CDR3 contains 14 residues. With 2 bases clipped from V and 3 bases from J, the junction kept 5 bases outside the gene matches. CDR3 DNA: TGTGCCTGGAGTAGGGACTATTTAACAGATACGCAGTATTTT. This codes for CAWSRDYLTDTQYF.

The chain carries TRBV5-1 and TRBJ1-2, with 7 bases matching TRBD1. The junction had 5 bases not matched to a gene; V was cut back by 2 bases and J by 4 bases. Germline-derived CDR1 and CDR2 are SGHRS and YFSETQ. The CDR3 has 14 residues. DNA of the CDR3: TGCGCCAGCAGCTTAGAGGGGGCGATCTATGGCTACACCTTC. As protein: CASSLEGAIYGYTF.

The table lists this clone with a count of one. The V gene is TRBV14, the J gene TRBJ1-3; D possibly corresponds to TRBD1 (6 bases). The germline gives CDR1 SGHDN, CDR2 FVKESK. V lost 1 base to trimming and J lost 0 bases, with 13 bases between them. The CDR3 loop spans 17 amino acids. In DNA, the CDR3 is TGTGCCAGCAGCCAAGTGCGGGGGGCGAGCTCTGGAAACACCATATATTTT. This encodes CASSQVRGASSGNTIYF.

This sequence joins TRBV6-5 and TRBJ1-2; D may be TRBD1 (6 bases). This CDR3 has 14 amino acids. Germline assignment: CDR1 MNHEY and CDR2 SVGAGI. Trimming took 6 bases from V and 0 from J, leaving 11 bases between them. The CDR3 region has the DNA TGTGCCAGCAGCCGGGACACCACTAACTATGGCTACACCTTC. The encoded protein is CASSRDTTNYGYTF.

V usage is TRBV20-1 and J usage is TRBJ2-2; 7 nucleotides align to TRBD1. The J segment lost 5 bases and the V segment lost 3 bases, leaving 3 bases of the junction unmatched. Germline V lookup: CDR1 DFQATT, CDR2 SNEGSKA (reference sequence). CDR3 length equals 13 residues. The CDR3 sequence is CSASRDSTGELFF. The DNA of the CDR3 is TGCAGTGCTAGTAGGGACAGTACCGGGGAGCTGTTTTTT.

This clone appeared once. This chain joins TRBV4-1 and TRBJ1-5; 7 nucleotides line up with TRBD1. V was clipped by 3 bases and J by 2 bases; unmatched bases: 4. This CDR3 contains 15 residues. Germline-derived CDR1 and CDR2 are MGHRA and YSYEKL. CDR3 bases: TGCGCCAGCAGCCATAATGACAGGGGCAATCAGCCCCAGCATTTT. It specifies CASSHNDRGNQPQHF.

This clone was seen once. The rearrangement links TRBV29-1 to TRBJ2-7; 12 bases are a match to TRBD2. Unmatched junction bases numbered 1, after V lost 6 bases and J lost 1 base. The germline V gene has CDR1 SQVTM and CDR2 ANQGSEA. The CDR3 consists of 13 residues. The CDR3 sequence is CSVGTSGSYEQYF. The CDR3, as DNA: TGCAGCGTAGGGACTAGCGGGTCCTACGAGCAGTACTTC.

The CDR3 loop reads CASNRDPEAFF. DNA for the CDR3: TGTGCCAGCAACAGGGATCCTGAAGCTTTCTTT. This chain uses TRBV2 with TRBJ1-1; a possible D gene is TRBD1 (6 bases). The CDR3 is made up of 11 amino acids. V was clipped by 7 bases and J by 6 bases, with 9 bases between them. In germline, CDR1 is SNHLY, CDR2 FYNNEI. Full variable domain (outside the CDR3, taken from reference TRBV2 and TRBJ1-1): EPEVTQTPSHQVTQMGQEVILRCVPISNHLYFYWYRQILGQKVEFLVSFYNNEISEKSEIFDDQFSVERPDGSNFTLKIRSTKLEDSAMYFCASNRDPEAFFGQGTRLTVV.

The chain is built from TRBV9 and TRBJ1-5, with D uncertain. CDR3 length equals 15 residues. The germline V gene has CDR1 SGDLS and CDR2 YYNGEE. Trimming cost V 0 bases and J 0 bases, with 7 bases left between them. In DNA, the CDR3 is TGTGCCAGCAGCGTAGGAAGAGATAGCAATCAGCCCCAGCATTTT. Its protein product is CASSVGRDSNQPQHF.

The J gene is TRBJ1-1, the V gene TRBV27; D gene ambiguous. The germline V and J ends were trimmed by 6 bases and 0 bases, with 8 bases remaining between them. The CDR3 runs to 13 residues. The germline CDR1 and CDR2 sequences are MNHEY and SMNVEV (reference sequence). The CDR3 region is CASSGSLNTEAFF. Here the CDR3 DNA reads TGTGCCAGCAGCGGGAGCCTGAACACTGAAGCTTTCTTT.

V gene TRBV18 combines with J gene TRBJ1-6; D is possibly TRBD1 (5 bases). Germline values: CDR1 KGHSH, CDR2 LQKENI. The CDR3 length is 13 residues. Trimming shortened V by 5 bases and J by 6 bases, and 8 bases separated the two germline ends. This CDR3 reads CASSIDSNSPLHF. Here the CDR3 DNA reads TGTGCCAGCTCAATCGACAGTAATTCACCCCTCCACTTT.

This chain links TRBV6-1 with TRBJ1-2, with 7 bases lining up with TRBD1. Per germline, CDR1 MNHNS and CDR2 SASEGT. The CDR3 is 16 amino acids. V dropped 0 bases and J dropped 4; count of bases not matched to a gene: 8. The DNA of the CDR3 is TGTGCCAGCAGTGAAGCACTCGGACAGGCGGGCTATGGCTACACCTTC. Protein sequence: CASSEALGQAGYGYTF.

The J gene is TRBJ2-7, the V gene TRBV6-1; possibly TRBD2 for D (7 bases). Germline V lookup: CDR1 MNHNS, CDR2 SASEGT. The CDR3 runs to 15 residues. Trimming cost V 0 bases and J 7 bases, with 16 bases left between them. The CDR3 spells CASSEALGGAREQYF. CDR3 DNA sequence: TGTGCCAGCAGTGAAGCGCTGGGGGGGGCTCGTGAGCAGTACTTC.

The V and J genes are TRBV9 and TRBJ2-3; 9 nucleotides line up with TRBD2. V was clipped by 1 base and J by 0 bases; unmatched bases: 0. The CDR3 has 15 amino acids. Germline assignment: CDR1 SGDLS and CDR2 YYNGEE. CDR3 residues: CASSVLAGSTDTQYF. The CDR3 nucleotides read TGTGCCAGCAGCGTACTAGCGGGGAGCACAGATACGCAGTATTTT.

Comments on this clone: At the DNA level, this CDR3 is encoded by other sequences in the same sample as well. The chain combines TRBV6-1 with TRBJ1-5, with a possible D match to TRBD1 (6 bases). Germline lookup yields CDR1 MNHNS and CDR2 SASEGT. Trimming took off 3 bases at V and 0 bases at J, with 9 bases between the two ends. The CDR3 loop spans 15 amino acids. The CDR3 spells CASSDTGSSNQPQHF. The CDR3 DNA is TGTGCCAGCAGTGACACAGGGAGTAGCAATCAGCCCCAGCATTTT.

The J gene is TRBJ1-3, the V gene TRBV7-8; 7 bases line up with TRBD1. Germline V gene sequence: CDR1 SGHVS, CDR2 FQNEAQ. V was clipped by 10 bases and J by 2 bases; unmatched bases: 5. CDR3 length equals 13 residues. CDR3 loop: CATQGQAGNTIYF. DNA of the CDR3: TGTGCCACCCAAGGACAGGCTGGAAACACCATATATTTT.

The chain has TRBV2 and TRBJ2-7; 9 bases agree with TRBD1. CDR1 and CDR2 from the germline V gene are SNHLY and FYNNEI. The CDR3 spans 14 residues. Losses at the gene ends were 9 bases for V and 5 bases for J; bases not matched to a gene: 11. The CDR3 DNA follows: TGTGCCAGTGGAGTCGGGACAGGGAGCCACGAGCAGTACTTC. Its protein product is CASGVGTGSHEQYF. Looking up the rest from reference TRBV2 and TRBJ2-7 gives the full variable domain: EPEVTQTPSHQVTQMGQEVILRCVPISNHLYFYWYRQILGQKVEFLVSFYNNEISEKSEIFDDQFSVERPDGSNFTLKIRSTKLEDSAMYFCASGVGTGSHEQYFGPGTRLTVT.

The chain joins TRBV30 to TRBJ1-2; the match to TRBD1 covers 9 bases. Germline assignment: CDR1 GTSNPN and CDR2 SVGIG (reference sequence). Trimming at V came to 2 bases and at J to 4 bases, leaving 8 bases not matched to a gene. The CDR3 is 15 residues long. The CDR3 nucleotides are TGTGCCTGGAGTCCGAGGACAGGGGCCCTCTATGGCTACACCTTC. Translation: CAWSPRTGALYGYTF.

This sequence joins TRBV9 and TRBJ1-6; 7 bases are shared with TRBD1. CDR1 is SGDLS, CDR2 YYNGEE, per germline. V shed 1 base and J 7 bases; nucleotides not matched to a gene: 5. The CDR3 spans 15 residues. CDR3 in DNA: TGTGCCAGCAGCGTAAGGGGGACAGAGAATTCACCCCTCCACTTT. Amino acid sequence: CASSVRGTENSPLHF.

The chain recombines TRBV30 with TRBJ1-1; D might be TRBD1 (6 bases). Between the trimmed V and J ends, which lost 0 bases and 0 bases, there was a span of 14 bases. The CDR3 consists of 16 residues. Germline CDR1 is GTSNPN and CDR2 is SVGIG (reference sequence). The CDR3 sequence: CAWSVQGIRMNTEAFF. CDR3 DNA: TGTGCCTGGAGTGTTCAGGGGATAAGGATGAACACTGAAGCTTTCTTT.

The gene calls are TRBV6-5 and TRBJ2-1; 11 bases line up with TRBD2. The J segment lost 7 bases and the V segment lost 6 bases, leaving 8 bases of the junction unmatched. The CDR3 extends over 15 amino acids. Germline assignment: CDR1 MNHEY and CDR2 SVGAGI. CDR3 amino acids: CASRRSGGVSNEQFF. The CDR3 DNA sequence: TGTGCCAGCAGACGTAGCGGGGGGGTCTCAAATGAGCAGTTCTTC.